A single sample is the source of the 19 T cell receptor beta chains below, sequenced in a study of cytomegalovirus exposure and HLA in healthy donors. The PCR had 60 Vbeta and 13 Jbeta primers. Assay used: immunoSEQ multiplex PCR; TCRdb lists only in-frame clones, some missing. In the table there are approximately 180,000 clones, 65% to 75% of which are singletons. The specimen sequenced was PBMCs. All receptors come from a human donor in good health.

This clone was detected only a few times. The CDR3 reads CASSLGQTYEQYF. The CDR3 coding sequence is TGTGCCAGCAGTTTGGGACAGACCTACGAGCAGTACTTC. The chain recombines TRBV6-5 with TRBJ2-7, with 7 nucleotides matching TRBD1. The junction had 2 bases not matched to a gene; V was cut back by 4 bases and J by 2 bases. This CDR3 contains 13 residues. Germline V gene lookup returns CDR1 MNHEY and CDR2 SVGAGI.

CDR3 region: CASSDRGVDGYTF. In DNA, the CDR3 is TGTGCCAGCAGTGACCGGGGGGTAGATGGCTACACCTTC. V gene TRBV2 combines with J gene TRBJ1-2, with D possibly being TRBD1 (5 bases). There are 13 residues in the CDR3. Germline V CDR1 and CDR2: SNHLY, FYNNEI. V was pared by 3 bases and J by 6 bases, with 11 bases between.

This clone was observed a single time. The chain has TRBV7-9 and TRBJ1-3, with no clear D. The CDR3 is made up of 15 amino acids. V lost 2 bases, J lost 4 bases, and 12 bases lay in between. Germline V gene sequence: CDR1 SEHNR, CDR2 FQNEAQ (reference sequence). CDR3 amino acids: CASSLFRESGNTIYF. The CDR3 DNA is TGTGCCAGCAGCTTATTTCGGGAGTCCGGAAACACCATATATTTT.

This clone appeared a single time. The chain recombines TRBV5-6 with TRBJ2-1, with 7 bases aligning to TRBD1. The germline V gene has CDR1 SGHDT and CDR2 YYEEEE. CDR3 length: 15 residues. Trimming removed 0 bases from V and 2 bases from J; junction bases left unmatched: 2. This CDR3 is CASSLGGGPYNEQFF. The CDR3 DNA reads TGTGCCAGCAGCTTGGGAGGGGGCCCCTACAATGAGCAGTTCTTC. Together with reference TRBV5-6 and TRBJ2-1, the CDR3 gives the full variable domain: DAGVTQSPTHLIKTRGQQVTLRCSPKSGHDTVSWYQQALGQGPQFIFQYYEEEERQRGNFPDRFSGHQFPNYSSELNVNALLLGDSALYLCASSLGGGPYNEQFFGPGTRLTVL.

V and J are TRBV6-8 and TRBJ1-1; D is unresolved. Germline assignment: CDR1 MNHGY and CDR2 SAAAGT. The V end lost 6 bases, the J end lost 4 bases, and 6 bases lay between the germline ends. This CDR3 region has 11 residues. CDR3 nucleotides: TGTGCCAGCAGGACACTCACTGAAGCTTTCTTT. Translation gives CASRTLTEAFF.

J is TRBJ2-3 and V is TRBV5-1; tentatively, D is TRBD2 (6 bases). The CDR3 is 15 residues long. Trimming removed 4 bases at V and 2 bases at J, with 14 bases between. The germline CDR1 and CDR2 sequences are SGHRS and YFSETQ. The chain's CDR3 is CASSVETGVTDTQYF. The CDR3 nucleotides read TGCGCCAGCAGCGTGGAGACGGGGGTCACAGATACGCAGTATTTT.

The genes are TRBV9 and TRBJ2-7; 7 bases align to TRBD1. CDR3 length: 14 residues. The trim removed 3 bases at V and 5 bases at J, leaving 8 bases unmatched. Germline loops: CDR1 SGDLS, CDR2 YYNGEE. The CDR3 reads CASSATGLAHEQYF. In DNA, the CDR3 is TGTGCCAGCAGCGCGACAGGGTTAGCCCACGAGCAGTACTTC.

This sequence joins TRBV2 and TRBJ2-1; TRBD2 is a possible D gene (5 bases). Between the trimmed V and J ends, which lost 6 bases and 7 bases, there was a span of 10 bases. Germline lookup yields CDR1 SNHLY and CDR2 FYNNEI. The CDR3 length is 12 residues. The CDR3 reads CASSQSGNEQFF. The CDR3 DNA reads TGTGCCAGCAGCCAAAGCGGTAATGAGCAGTTCTTC.

This clone has only a few counts. This rearrangement joins TRBV2 to TRBJ2-7; 13 bases match TRBD2. Trimming took 6 bases from V and 4 from J; bases not matched to a gene: 6. CDR1 is SNHLY, CDR2 FYNNEI, per germline. The CDR3 loop spans 15 amino acids. The CDR3 bases are TGTGCCAGCAGCCAACTAGCGGGGGGGGCGTACGAGCAGTACTTC. It specifies CASSQLAGGAYEQYF.

The chain has TRBV10-3 and TRBJ2-3; 10 nucleotides match TRBD2. The trim removed 5 bases at V and 8 bases at J, leaving 7 bases unmatched. The V gene's germline CDR1 is ENHRY and CDR2 SYGVKD. The CDR3 runs to 14 residues. The CDR3 DNA follows: TGTGCCATCAGTAGCGGGGGGGCGGCAGGTACGCAGTATTTT. Amino acid sequence: CAISSGGAAGTQYF.

The chain couples TRBV5-1 to TRBJ2-2; TRBD1 agrees at 7 bases. Germline V gene sequence: CDR1 SGHRS, CDR2 YFSETQ. This CDR3 region has 14 residues. V dropped 4 bases and J dropped 9; count of bases not matched to a gene: 9. The CDR3 DNA sequence: TGCGCCAGCAGCCCAATGACAGGGAGCAGGGAGCTGTTTTTT. It specifies CASSPMTGSRELFF.

This chain links TRBV11-2 with TRBJ2-2; no definite D call. Deletions cut 5 bases from V and 6 bases from J, with 4 bases between. The CDR3 contains 11 residues. The germline gives CDR1 SGHAT, CDR2 FQNNGV. The CDR3 protein is CASSQSGELFF. CDR3 DNA: TGTGCCAGCAGCCAGTCCGGGGAGCTGTTTTTT.

The chain uses TRBV30 and TRBJ1-6; no firm D call. The CDR3 runs to 12 residues. V lost 3 bases, J lost 6 bases, and 6 bases lay in between. Germline lookup yields CDR1 GTSNPN and CDR2 SVGIG (reference sequence). The DNA of the CDR3 is TGTGCCTGGAGCATGAGTAATTCACCCCTCCACTTT. Translation gives CAWSMSNSPLHF.

Note on this clone: Other DNA sequences in this sample translate to the same CDR3. The gene calls are TRBV11-2 and TRBJ2-5; possibly TRBD2 for D (5 bases). This CDR3 has 13 residues. Germline V gene data show CDR1 as SGHAT and CDR2 as FQNNGV. Trimming removed 5 bases from V and 3 bases from J, with 10 bases in between. The CDR3 spells CASSRGEKETQYF. The CDR3 DNA reads TGTGCCAGCAGCCGTGGGGAGAAAGAGACCCAGTACTTC.

The genes are TRBV10-3 and TRBJ2-1; 12 bases are shared with TRBD2. Losses at the gene ends were 4 bases for V and 10 bases for J; bases not matched to a gene: 5. The CDR3 is 14 residues long. CDR1 is ENHRY, CDR2 SYGVKD, per germline. The CDR3 region is CAISASGGEGEQFF. The DNA for the CDR3 is TGTGCCATCAGTGCTAGCGGGGGGGAAGGGGAGCAGTTCTTC.

This chain links TRBV29-1 with TRBJ1-6; TRBD1 aligns across 11 bases. After removal of 3 bases from V and 10 bases from J, the junction contained 2 bases not matched to a gene. Per the germline V gene, CDR1 is SQVTM and CDR2 is ANQGSEA. The CDR3 totals 13 residues. In DNA, the CDR3 is TGCAGCGTTGAGTGGACAGGGGGCTCACCCCTCCACTTT. Translating it yields CSVEWTGGSPLHF.

The rearrangement links TRBV19 to TRBJ2-1; the D gene is possibly TRBD2 (6 bases). Trimming cost V 1 base and J 1 base, with 8 bases left between them. The CDR3 is 15 amino acids. Germline-derived CDR1 and CDR2 are LNHDA and SQIVND (reference sequence). The CDR3 nucleotides read TGTGCCAGTAGTATAGGTAGCGGTTCCTACAATGAGCAGTTCTTC. This translates into CASSIGSGSYNEQFF.

The chain has TRBV5-5 and TRBJ1-5, with D maybe TRBD1 (6 bases). Germline lookup yields CDR1 SGHKS and CDR2 YYEKEE (reference sequence). This CDR3 region has 17 residues. The V end lost 0 bases, the J end lost 10 bases, and 23 bases lay between the germline ends. In DNA form, the CDR3 reads TGTGCCAGCAGCTTGGATTCCAGGGGCCCGGTGACCAGCCCCCAGCATTTT. This gives the protein CASSLDSRGPVTSPQHF.

The J gene is TRBJ2-1, the V gene TRBV4-3; TRBD2 might be the D (6 bases). The CDR3 is made up of 14 amino acids. Trimming took off 3 bases at V and 5 bases at J, with 11 bases between the two ends. The germline V gene encodes CDR1 LGHNA and CDR2 YSLEER. The CDR3 protein is CASSQRDYNNEQFF. CDR3 sequence (DNA): TGCGCCAGCAGCCAGCGGGATTACAACAATGAGCAGTTCTTC.